These 11 T cell receptor beta chains originate from one sample sequenced in a study of human T cells and chemical hapten exposure. Time point described: pre-sensitization, week 0. Treatment given: therapeutic diphenylcyclopropenone sensitization with weekly scalp DPC. Via MiXCR, TCRdb re-called the RACE reads, giving one row per CDR3 protein. Found here are about 68,000 distinct CDR3 sequences, approximately 9.9% of them singletons; the top ten hold over 4%. The sequencing used whole blood, collected in connection with sensitization to the hapten diphenylcyclopropenone (DPC). The receptors here all came from a woman between 50 and 59 years old with alopecia areata. Some clones in this sample may be carry-over from other donors' samples.

The chain combines TRBV19 with TRBJ1-2, with 7 positions matching TRBD1. Germline V gives CDR1 LNHDA, CDR2 SQIVND (reference sequence). The J segment lost 3 bases and the V segment lost 5 bases, leaving 12 bases of the junction unmatched. This CDR3 spans 16 amino acids. The CDR3 protein is CASSSLQGVTDYGYTF. The CDR3 nucleotides are TGTGCCAGTAGTTCTCTTCAGGGGGTAACTGACTATGGCTACACCTTC.

This clonotype was detected ten times or more. This chain links TRBV27 with TRBJ2-1; D gene uncertain. There are 15 residues in the CDR3. The germline CDR1 and CDR2 sequences are MNHEY and SMNVEV (reference sequence). V was pared by 2 bases and J by 10 bases, with 18 bases between. CDR3 sequence (DNA): TGTGCCAGCAGTTTACCGTCGGGCCCTTTAGAAGAGCAGTTCTTC. Its translation is CASSLPSGPLEEQFF.

This clonotype was recorded at least ten times. The chain recombines TRBV2 with TRBJ1-2; D gene unclear. The germline V and J ends were trimmed by 3 bases and 1 base, with 6 bases remaining between them. Per the germline V gene, CDR1 is SNHLY and CDR2 is FYNNEI. The CDR3 has 13 residues. CDR3 sequence: CASSEDFNYGYTF. CDR3 nucleotide sequence: TGTGCCAGCAGTGAGGACTTTAACTATGGCTACACCTTC.

This clonotype was counted at least ten times. V gene TRBV12-3 or TRBV12-4 combines with J gene TRBJ2-5; D not resolved. The CDR3 sequence is 14 residues long. V lost 1 base and J lost 1, with 7 bases in between. DNA for the CDR3: TGTGCCAGCAGTTTAGGCAGCTTCCAAGAGACCCAGTACTTC. Amino acid sequence: CASSLGSFQETQYF.

V usage is TRBV29-1 and J usage is TRBJ1-2; 8 bases line up with TRBD1. This CDR3 comprises 11 residues. CDR1 and CDR2 from the germline V gene are SQVTM and ANQGSEA. With 6 bases clipped from V and 6 bases from J, the junction kept 3 bases outside the gene matches. The CDR3 bases are TGCAGCGTACGGACAGGGAATGGCTACACCTTC. Amino acid sequence: CSVRTGNGYTF.

This clonotype was detected many times. The chain employs TRBV27 and TRBJ2-3; perhaps TRBD1 as D (6 bases). The CDR3 sequence is 14 residues long. Between the trimmed V and J ends, which lost 3 bases and 3 bases, there was a span of 10 bases. Germline loops: CDR1 MNHEY, CDR2 SMNVEV (reference sequence). The CDR3 sequence: CASSFWGQTDTQYF. For the CDR3, the DNA is TGTGCCAGCAGTTTCTGGGGGCAAACAGATACGCAGTATTTT.

This clonotype was detected ten times or more. The chain recombines TRBV28 with TRBJ2-4; D gene uncertain. The ends were cut back, 4 bases at V and 0 bases at J, with 10 bases in the middle. CDR3 size: 15 residues. Germline CDR1 reads MDHEN; CDR2 reads SYDVKM. The CDR3 bases are TGTGCCAGCAGTTCCCCCCGTCTAGCCAAAAACATTCAGTACTTC. Amino acids: CASSSPRLAKNIQYF.

This clonotype has more than one count but fewer than ten. V and J are TRBV18 and TRBJ1-1; TRBD1 matches at 11 bases. The CDR3 is 15 amino acids. J was trimmed by 7 bases and V by 4 bases; bases with no gene match: 8. Germline CDR1 KGHSH, CDR2 LQKENI. The CDR3 region has the DNA TGTGCCAGCTCACAGAACGGACAGGGGGCCGGTGAAGCTTTCTTT. It codes for CASSQNGQGAGEAFF.

V usage is TRBV20-1 and J usage is TRBJ2-3, with D unclear. This CDR3 is built from 13 residues. Germline V gives CDR1 DFQATT, CDR2 SNEGSKA (reference sequence). Trimming left V 0 bases short and J 2 bases short, with 6 bases between. CDR3 residues: CSAREGNTDTQYF. DNA of the CDR3: TGCAGTGCTAGAGAAGGCAACACAGATACGCAGTATTTT.

This clonotype was recorded a few times. The chain recombines TRBV29-1 with TRBJ2-7; 8 bases line up with TRBD1. There are 13 residues in the CDR3. V lost 7 bases, J lost 2 bases, and 7 bases stayed unmatched. Germline assignment: CDR1 SQVTM and CDR2 ANQGSEA. The CDR3 nucleotides are TGCAGCGCTGTGGTACAGGGGGCCTACGAGCAGTACTTC. It is translated as CSAVVQGAYEQYF.

This clonotype was recorded at least ten times. The chain combines TRBV7-2 with TRBJ2-3; 7 bases align to TRBD2. CDR1 and CDR2 from the germline V gene are SGHTA and FQGNSA. The V gene end was trimmed by 5 bases and the J gene end by 5 bases; junction bases not matched to a gene: 13. This CDR3 has 16 residues. The CDR3, as DNA: TGTGCCAGCAGCCACGGCGGGGGTACGACGAGAGATACGCAGTATTTT. Protein: CASSHGGGTTRDTQYF. Together with reference TRBV7-2 and TRBJ2-3, the CDR3 gives the full variable domain: GAGVSQSPSNKVTEKGKDVELRCDPISGHTALYWYRQSLGQGLEFLIYFQGNSAPDKSGLPSDRFSAERTGGSVSTLTIQRTQQEDSAVYLCASSHGGGTTRDTQYFGPGTRLTVL.